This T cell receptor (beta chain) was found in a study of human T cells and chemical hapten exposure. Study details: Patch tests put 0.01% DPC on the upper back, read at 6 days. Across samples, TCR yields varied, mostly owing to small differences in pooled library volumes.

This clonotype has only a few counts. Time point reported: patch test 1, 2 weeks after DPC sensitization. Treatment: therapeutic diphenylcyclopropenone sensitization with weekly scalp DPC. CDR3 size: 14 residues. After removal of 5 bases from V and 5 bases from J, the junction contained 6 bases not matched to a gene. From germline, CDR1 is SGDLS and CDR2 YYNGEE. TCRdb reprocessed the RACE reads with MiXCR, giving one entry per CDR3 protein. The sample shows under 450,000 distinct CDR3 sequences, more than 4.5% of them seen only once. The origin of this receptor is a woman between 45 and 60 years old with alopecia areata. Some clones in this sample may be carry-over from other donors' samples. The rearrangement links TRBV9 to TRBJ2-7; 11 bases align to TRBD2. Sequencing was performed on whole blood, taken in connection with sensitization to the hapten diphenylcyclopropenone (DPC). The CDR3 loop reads CASSTSGSPHEQYF. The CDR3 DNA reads TGTGCCAGCAGTACTAGCGGGAGTCCCCACGAGCAGTACTTC.